This TCR beta chain came from a study of molecular identifiers for immune sequencing clone quantification. General observations from the study: Identical TCR molecules that share a barcode could lead to an underestimation of highly expanded clone sizes. Single-cell amounts of spiked Jurkat TCR RNA were reportedly detectable among about a million naive cells. Clones with over 20 RNA copies captured over 98% of effector molecules but under 1% of naive ones.

V was clipped by 6 bases and J by 6 bases; unmatched bases: 8. This CDR3 spans 15 amino acids. Germline V gene sequence: CDR1 SGHAT, CDR2 FQNNGV. This clonotype turned up a few times. Its cognate antigen is unknown. Each CDR3 protein is one row after TCRdb ran MiXCR on the PCR reads. The sample holds about 320,000 distinct CDR3 sequences, about a quarter seen once. Construction of naive CD8 libraries employed roughly 20,000 to 1,000,000 sorted cells together with 10%, 30% or 50% RNA. Source material: naive CD8+ T cells from blood, with Jurkat cell RNA spiked in. Specified subset: FACS-sorted CD8+CD4-CCR7+CD45RA+ naive T cells. The clonotype comes from a human donor in good health. Some libraries in this study had Jurkat cell RNA spiked in. J is TRBJ2-3 and V is TRBV11-2; 11 nucleotides align to TRBD2. The CDR3 loop reads CASRKVAGGPDTQYF. The DNA of the CDR3 is TGTGCCAGCAGGAAGGTAGCGGGAGGGCCCGATACGCAGTATTTT.